These T cell receptor beta chains were read from a single sample in a study of OX40 agonist ivuxolimab in advanced cancers. Measured with immunoSEQ multiplex PCR; TCRdb has only the in-frame clones, and not every one. The sample holds over 75,000 clones; 90% to 95% are singletons and the top ten take 1.1%. Material: CD4+ or CD8+ T cells sorted from blood, obtained in a trial of the OX40 agonist ivuxolimab. The receptors originated from an adult with an advanced solid tumor such as melanoma, head and neck, liver or kidney cancer. Both conserved end residues are part of each CDR3. Fields, in order: V gene, J gene, CDR3 protein.

TRBV6-6	TRBJ2-7	CASRKPGLAGSEQYF
TRBV6-1	TRBJ2-2	CASRAGTGFTGELFF
TRBV19	TRBJ2-1	CASSSPGGAYNEQFF
TRBV5-1	TRBJ1-1	CASRPPGTLNTEAFF
TRBV4-2	TRBJ1-5	CASSQDRQGGNQPQHF
TRBV6-5	TRBJ1-3	CASRRTTGNTIYF
TRBV7-2	TRBJ2-3	CASSFAGALGADTQYF
TRBV10-2	TRBJ2-5	CASSGRGGWETQYF
TRBV6-6	TRBJ1-3	CASSYPTGLGNTIYF
TRBV9	TRBJ2-1	CASSPRTGNYNEQFF
TRBV28	TRBJ1-2	CASSQPGLDAYGYTF
TRBV7-8	TRBJ2-2	CASSLSRANGHGELFF
TRBV5-1	TRBJ2-5	CASSSVAPPETQYF
TRBV5-4	TRBJ2-2	CASQPGGSNTGELFF
TRBV19	TRBJ2-1	CASSTRETYNEQFF
TRBV10-1	TRBJ2-3	CASSRASGTDTQYF
TRBV9	TRBJ2-1	CASSVGLAAFYNEQFF
TRBV6-5	TRBJ2-7	CASRLAGDTREQYF
TRBV19	TRBJ1-5	CASSEQGANQPQHF
TRBV27	TRBJ2-7	CASSLMGQGSYEQYF
TRBV19	TRBJ1-5	CASNRRDRNQPQHF
TRBV28	TRBJ2-5	CASMSQGKTQYF
TRBV19	TRBJ1-2	CASKGDSTLNYGYTF
TRBV28	TRBJ2-1	CASSLLAGGHEQFF
TRBV18	TRBJ2-7	CASSPRGPNPGEQYF
TRBV27	TRBJ1-5	CASSFAGSLGQPQHF
TRBV11-2	TRBJ2-3	CASQGLVVSTDTQYF
TRBV18	TRBJ2-2	CASSPPNGMNTGELFF
TRBV30	TRBJ2-7	CAWSATSVHEQYF
TRBV11-2	TRBJ2-1	CASSLSGRIDNEQFF
TRBV5-1	TRBJ1-2	CASSLSSAYGYTF
TRBV27	TRBJ2-3	CASSPGQLSTDTQYF
TRBV5-8	TRBJ1-2	CASRGRDGSRNYGYTF
TRBV5-1	TRBJ1-2	CASSLESTMLNYGYTF
TRBV30	TRBJ1-5	CAWSPGLDQPQHF
TRBV5-4	TRBJ2-7	CASSPRDYMGDEQYF
TRBV7-6	TRBJ2-5	CASSLGGGGTQYF
TRBV6-1	TRBJ2-2	CASSGDRGYTGELFF
TRBV19	TRBJ2-7	CASSKTGTAYEQYF
TRBV4-1	TRBJ1-5	CASSQSDRANQPQHF
TRBV28	TRBJ2-7	CASLTRGPNYEQYF
TRBV7-9	TRBJ1-4	CASSLASPPIRNEKLFF
TRBV5-1	TRBJ1-6	CASSSRGSSYNSPLHF
TRBV7-2	TRBJ2-3	CASRPTGGTDTQYF
TRBV5-1	TRBJ2-7	CASSRGTDYEQYF
TRBV6-1	TRBJ2-7	CASSAFSLSSGEQYF
TRBV28	TRBJ2-1	CASSSGGAGRGEQFF
TRBV9	TRBJ2-3	CASSVDIGGSFTDTQYF
TRBV5-1	TRBJ1-3	CASSLVSSGNTIYF
TRBV29-1	TRBJ1-2	CSVGTGYSYGYTF
TRBV6-1	TRBJ1-1	CASRLNTEAFF
TRBV6-5	TRBJ1-3	CASSPRSFSGNTIYF
TRBV30	TRBJ2-6	CAWSVPGNVLTF
TRBV5-1	TRBJ2-5	CASSPLRGGGETQYF
TRBV4-1	TRBJ1-1	CASSQLKGDTEAFF
TRBV9	TRBJ2-3	CASSARSADTQYF
TRBV4-2	TRBJ1-2	CASSQDQGDYGYTF
TRBV10-1	TRBJ2-3	CASASGRTDTQYF
TRBV7-8	TRBJ1-1	CASRRDTLWDTEAFF